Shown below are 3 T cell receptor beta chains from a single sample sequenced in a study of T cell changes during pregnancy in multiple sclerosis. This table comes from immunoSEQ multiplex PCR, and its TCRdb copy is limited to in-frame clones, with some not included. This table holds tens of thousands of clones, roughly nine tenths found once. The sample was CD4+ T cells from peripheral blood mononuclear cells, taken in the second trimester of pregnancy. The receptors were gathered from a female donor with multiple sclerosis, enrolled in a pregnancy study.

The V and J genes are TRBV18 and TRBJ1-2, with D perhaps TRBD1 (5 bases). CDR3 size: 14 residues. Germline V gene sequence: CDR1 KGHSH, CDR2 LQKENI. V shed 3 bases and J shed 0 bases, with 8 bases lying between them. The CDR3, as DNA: TGTGCCAGCTCACCTAAGACAGCTAACTATGGCTACACCTTC. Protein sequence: CASSPKTANYGYTF.

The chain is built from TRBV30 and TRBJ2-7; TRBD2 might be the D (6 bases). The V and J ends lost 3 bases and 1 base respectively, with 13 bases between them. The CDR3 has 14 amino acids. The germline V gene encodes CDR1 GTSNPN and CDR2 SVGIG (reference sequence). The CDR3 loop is CAWRAGQMSYEQYF. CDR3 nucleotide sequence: TGTGCCTGGAGAGCGGGCCAGATGTCCTACGAGCAGTACTTC. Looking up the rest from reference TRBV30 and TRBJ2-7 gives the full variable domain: SQTIHQWPATLVQPVGSPLSLECTVEGTSNPNLYWYRQAAGRGLQLLFYSVGIGQISSEVPQNLSASRPQDRQFILSSKKLLLSDSGFYLCAWRAGQMSYEQYFGPGTRLTVT.

CDR3 region: CASSYSTQGQDKAFF. The CDR3 region has the DNA TGTGCCAGCAGTTACTCGACCCAGGGACAGGACAAAGCTTTCTTT. The chain is built from TRBV6-6 and TRBJ1-1; 8 bases line up with TRBD1. V was clipped by 0 bases and J by 9 bases; unmatched bases: 9. Germline V gene data show CDR1 as MNHNY and CDR2 as SVGAGI (reference sequence). This CDR3 comprises 15 residues.